This T cell receptor beta chain derives from a study of T cell changes during pregnancy in multiple sclerosis. Libraries were prepared by immunoSEQ multiplex PCR; TCRdb keeps only in-frame clonotypes and omits some of them. The table includes about 110,000 clones, roughly 92% detected once. The sequence derives from a female donor with multiple sclerosis, enrolled in a pregnancy study. The material was peripheral blood, obtained in the third trimester of pregnancy.

The CDR3 nucleotides are TGTGCCAGCAGCTCCCGAAACATCAGGAACACTGAAGCTTTCTTT. This codes for CASSSRNIRNTEAFF. The chain recombines TRBV7-8 with TRBJ1-1; D unresolved. The V end was cut by 4 bases, the J end by 1 base, with 13 bases between. This CDR3 region has 15 residues. Germline loops: CDR1 SGHVS, CDR2 FQNEAQ.